The rows below give T cell receptor beta chains drawn from one sample of a study of T cells in Graves' hyperthyroidism and ophthalmopathy. TCRdb re-called the multiplex PCR reads through MiXCR, storing one row per CDR3 protein. The sample lists roughly 420,000 distinct CDR3 sequences, about an eighth occurring once. Material for sequencing was blood. The receptors derive from a woman younger than 35 with Graves' hyperthyroidism. CDR3s include the opening cysteine and the closing phenylalanine or tryptophan. The order of the fields is J gene, D gene, V gene, clone size, CDR3 protein, CDR3 DNA. The D gene is left open where the match is weak. Clone size is shown for a subset of rows, as once, few, many or a class of expanded clone.

J: TRBJ2-7
D: NA
V: TRBV7-2
size: few
CDR3: CASSHSASYEQYF
DNA: TGTGCCAGCAGCCATAGCGCCAGCTACGAGCAGTACTTC

J: TRBJ2-3
D: TRBD2
V: TRBV7-2
size: many
CDR3: CASSLLAGGPTRDTQYF
DNA: TGTGCCAGCAGCTTATTAGCGGGAGGGCCCACTAGGGATACGCAGTATTTT

J: TRBJ2-3
D: TRBD2
V: TRBV20-1
size: many
CDR3: CSAHPGTSETDTQYF
DNA: TGCAGTGCTCATCCCGGGACTAGCGAGACAGATACGCAGTATTTT

J: TRBJ2-1
D: TRBD2
V: TRBV6-2/TRBV6-3
size: many
CDR3: CASSYATSSGSDEQFF
DNA: TGTGCCAGCAGTTACGCGACCTCTAGCGGGAGCGATGAGCAGTTCTTC

J: TRBJ2-1
D: NA
V: TRBV27
size: many
CDR3: CASSSQVGPYNEQFF
DNA: TGTGCCAGCAGTAGCCAGGTAGGACCCTACAATGAGCAGTTCTTC

J: TRBJ2-7
D: TRBD1
V: TRBV14
size: NA
CDR3: CASSLRDRGTYEQYF
DNA: TGTGCCAGCAGCCTCCGGGACAGGGGAACATACGAGCAGTACTTC

J: TRBJ2-2
D: NA
V: TRBV6-1
size: NA
CDR3: CASSAGTGGAGELFF
DNA: TGTGCCAGCAGTGCCGGGACTGGAGGGGCCGGGGAGCTGTTTTTT

J: TRBJ1-4
D: TRBD1
V: TRBV28
size: many
CDR3: CASSLLQGARDEKLFF
DNA: TGTGCCAGCAGTTTACTACAGGGGGCTAGGGATGAAAAACTGTTTTTT

J: TRBJ2-7
D: TRBD2
V: TRBV27
size: NA
CDR3: CASSLREGVYEQYF
DNA: TGTGCCAGCAGTTTACGGGAGGGGGTCTACGAGCAGTACTTC

J: TRBJ2-6
D: NA
V: TRBV29-1
size: NA
CDR3: CSVASLSGANVLTF
DNA: TGCAGCGTCGCCTCCCTCTCTGGGGCCAACGTCCTGACTTTC

J: TRBJ1-1
D: NA
V: TRBV28
size: many
CDR3: CASRDTSNTEAFF
DNA: TGTGCCAGCAGGGACACTTCGAACACTGAAGCTTTCTTT

J: TRBJ1-5
D: NA
V: TRBV7-8
size: many
CDR3: CASSSTTRRSNQPQHF
DNA: TGTGCCAGCAGCTCAACGACTCGACGGAGCAATCAGCCCCAGCATTTT

J: TRBJ1-2
D: NA
V: TRBV29-1
size: NA
CDR3: CSVVEGYTF
DNA: TGCAGCGTTGTAGAGGGCTACACCTTC

J: TRBJ2-5
D: NA
V: TRBV20-1
size: many
CDR3: CSARDGGGQETQYF
DNA: TGCAGTGCTAGAGACGGGGGAGGCCAAGAGACCCAGTACTTC

J: TRBJ2-7
D: TRBD2
V: TRBV6-1
size: NA
CDR3: CASMRTSGSDEQYF
DNA: TGTGCCAGCATGAGGACTAGCGGGAGTGACGAGCAGTACTTC

J: TRBJ2-7
D: NA
V: TRBV12-3/TRBV12-4
size: many
CDR3: CASGSPGEQYF
DNA: TGTGCCAGCGGGTCGCCGGGCGAGCAGTACTTC

J: TRBJ2-5
D: NA
V: TRBV28
size: many
CDR3: CASSLGFQKETQYF
DNA: TGTGCCAGCAGTTTAGGGTTTCAAAAAGAGACCCAGTACTTC

J: TRBJ2-4
D: TRBD1
V: TRBV15
size: few
CDR3: CATSARTGGIPNIQYF
DNA: TGTGCCACCAGCGCCCGGACAGGGGGTATTCCAAACATTCAGTACTTC

J: TRBJ1-2
D: NA
V: TRBV20-1
size: NA
CDR3: CSARKDYGYTF
DNA: TGCAGTGCTAGGAAGGACTATGGCTACACCTTC

J: TRBJ2-7
D: TRBD1
V: TRBV27
size: many
CDR3: CASSPAGTGVYEQYF
DNA: TGTGCCAGCAGTCCCGCCGGGACAGGGGTCTACGAGCAGTACTTC

J: TRBJ2-5
D: TRBD1
V: TRBV29-1
size: NA
CDR3: CSTNRGGETQYF
DNA: TGCAGCACAAACAGGGGTGGGGAGACCCAGTACTTC

J: TRBJ2-1
D: NA
V: TRBV12-3/TRBV12-4
size: many
CDR3: CASSAVIADSYNEQFF
DNA: TGTGCCAGCAGCGCTGTAATAGCGGACTCCTACAATGAGCAGTTCTTC

J: TRBJ1-2
D: NA
V: TRBV5-1
size: many
CDR3: CASSLVRGSHGYTF
DNA: TGCGCCAGCAGCTTGGTTAGGGGCAGTCATGGCTACACCTTC

J: TRBJ1-4
D: TRBD1
V: TRBV12-3/TRBV12-4
size: many
CDR3: CASSSFGTGDEKLFF
DNA: TGTGCCAGCAGTTCCTTTGGGACAGGGGATGAAAAACTGTTTTTT

J: TRBJ2-4
D: NA
V: TRBV6-2/TRBV6-3
size: many
CDR3: CASTGTAKNIQYF
DNA: TGTGCCAGTACAGGGACCGCCAAAAACATTCAGTACTTC

J: TRBJ1-2
D: TRBD1
V: TRBV5-4
size: few
CDR3: CASSLEDRGNYGYTF
DNA: TGTGCCAGCAGCTTGGAGGACAGGGGTAACTATGGCTACACCTTC

J: TRBJ2-3
D: NA
V: TRBV19
size: NA
CDR3: CASSPIGTDTQYF
DNA: TGTGCCAGTAGCCCGATAGGGACAGATACGCAGTATTTT

J: TRBJ2-7
D: NA
V: TRBV5-1
size: many
CDR3: CASSLAAVTYEQYF
DNA: TGCGCCAGCAGCTTGGCCGCTGTGACCTACGAGCAGTACTTC

J: TRBJ2-6
D: TRBD2
V: TRBV9
size: NA
CDR3: CASSPSATGGGANVLTF
DNA: TGTGCCAGCAGCCCCTCGGCCACGGGGGGGGGGGCCAACGTCCTGACTTTC

J: TRBJ1-1
D: NA
V: TRBV12-3/TRBV12-4
size: NA
CDR3: CASSLFKWRANTEAFF
DNA: TGTGCCAGCAGCCTCTTTAAGTGGCGGGCGAACACTGAAGCTTTCTTT

J: TRBJ1-1
D: NA
V: TRBV5-1
size: many
CDR3: CASSLTTALNTEAFF
DNA: TGCGCCAGCAGCTTGACGACAGCCCTGAACACTGAAGCTTTCTTT

J: TRBJ2-7
D: NA
V: TRBV7-9
size: many
CDR3: CASSFPNGGDEQYF
DNA: TGTGCCAGCAGCTTCCCTAATGGAGGGGACGAGCAGTACTTC

J: TRBJ1-1
D: TRBD1
V: TRBV12-3/TRBV12-4
size: many
CDR3: CASRDRGRGNTEAFF
DNA: TGTGCCAGCAGGGACAGGGGGCGAGGGAACACTGAAGCTTTCTTT

J: TRBJ2-7
D: TRBD2
V: TRBV4-1
size: NA
CDR3: CASSQGTWTSGLYEQYF
DNA: TGCGCCAGCAGCCAAGGTACCTGGACTAGCGGCCTCTACGAGCAGTACTTC

J: TRBJ1-1
D: NA
V: TRBV9
size: many
CDR3: CASSARVNTEAFF
DNA: TGTGCCAGCAGCGCCAGGGTGAACACTGAAGCTTTCTTT

J: TRBJ2-2
D: TRBD2
V: TRBV6-1
size: few
CDR3: CASSHNLVSGRPVFF
DNA: TGTGCCAGCAGCCATAACTTAGTCAGCGGGAGGCCGGTGTTTTTT

J: TRBJ2-3
D: NA
V: TRBV12-3/TRBV12-4
size: NA
CDR3: CASRGADTQYF
DNA: TGTGCCAGCAGGGGCGCAGATACGCAGTATTTT

J: TRBJ2-7
D: TRBD2
V: TRBV14
size: many
CDR3: CASSQEPRPSGGGAYEQYF
DNA: TGTGCCAGCAGCCAAGAGCCCCGGCCTAGCGGGGGGGGAGCCTACGAGCAGTACTTC

J: TRBJ2-1
D: NA
V: TRBV20-1
size: NA
CDR3: CSASEGGENEQFF
DNA: TGCAGTGCTAGTGAGGGGGGCGAGAATGAGCAGTTCTTC

J: TRBJ2-1
D: NA
V: TRBV2
size: many
CDR3: CASSRQASSYNEQFF
DNA: TGTGCCAGCAGTAGACAGGCCAGCTCCTACAATGAGCAGTTCTTC

J: TRBJ2-3
D: NA
V: TRBV7-2
size: many
CDR3: CASSPGPTNTQYF
DNA: TGTGCCAGCAGCCCGGGTCCGACCAATACGCAGTATTTT

J: TRBJ1-1
D: NA
V: TRBV6-1
size: NA
CDR3: CASSQVGEAFF
DNA: TGTGCCAGCAGCCAAGTGGGGGAAGCTTTCTTT

J: TRBJ2-7
D: NA
V: TRBV12-3/TRBV12-4
size: many
CDR3: CASSISRRSYEQYF
DNA: TGTGCCAGCAGTATATCTAGACGGTCCTACGAGCAGTACTTC

J: TRBJ1-5
D: NA
V: TRBV20-1
size: NA
CDR3: CSASYRSRPNQPQHF
DNA: TGCAGTGCTAGCTACAGGTCCCGACCCAATCAGCCCCAGCATTTT

J: TRBJ2-7
D: TRBD2
V: TRBV10-2
size: NA
CDR3: CASSGPLAPYEQYF
DNA: TGCGCCAGCAGTGGCCCACTAGCGCCCTACGAGCAGTACTTC

J: TRBJ2-5
D: NA
V: TRBV2
size: many
CDR3: CASSAARQTQYF
DNA: TGTGCCAGCAGTGCTGCCCGTCAGACCCAGTACTTC

J: TRBJ1-3
D: NA
V: TRBV27
size: many
CDR3: CASSPTSVYSGNTIYF
DNA: TGTGCCAGCAGCCCTACCTCGGTATACTCTGGAAACACCATATATTTT

J: TRBJ2-5
D: NA
V: TRBV3-1
size: NA
CDR3: CASSQSGRNQETQYF
DNA: TGTGCCAGCAGCCAATCGGGAAGGAACCAAGAGACCCAGTACTTC

J: TRBJ1-1
D: TRBD1
V: TRBV2
size: many
CDR3: CASRTGTANWDTEAFF
DNA: TGTGCCAGCAGGACCGGGACAGCAAACTGGGACACTGAAGCTTTCTTT

J: TRBJ2-1
D: NA
V: TRBV24-1
size: NA
CDR3: CATSDPLSSHGEQFF
DNA: TGTGCCACCAGTGATCCCCTAAGCTCTCACGGCGAGCAGTTCTTC

J: TRBJ1-1
D: NA
V: TRBV5-1
size: few
CDR3: CASSYNRVNTEAFF
DNA: TGCGCCAGCAGCTACAACAGGGTTAACACTGAAGCTTTCTTT

J: TRBJ2-1
D: TRBD2
V: TRBV20-1
size: many
CDR3: CSARSYIGTSGRKTYNEQFF
DNA: TGCAGTGCTAGAAGTTACATAGGGACTAGCGGGAGAAAGACGTACAATGAGCAGTTCTTC

J: TRBJ2-7
D: TRBD2
V: TRBV20-1
size: many
CDR3: CSARAPLASNSYEQYF
DNA: TGCAGTGCTAGGGCCCCACTAGCGTCTAACTCCTACGAGCAGTACTTC

J: TRBJ2-1
D: NA
V: TRBV30
size: many
CDR3: CAWGLSYNEQFF
DNA: TGTGCCTGGGGATTATCCTACAATGAGCAGTTCTTC

J: TRBJ2-1
D: NA
V: TRBV7-2
size: few
CDR3: CASSPRNAEQFF
DNA: TGTGCCAGCAGCCCCCGGAATGCTGAGCAGTTCTTC

J: TRBJ2-1
D: TRBD1
V: TRBV12-5
size: many
CDR3: CASGSDLQGVVWYEQFF
DNA: TGTGCTAGTGGTTCTGACTTACAGGGGGTTGTATGGTATGAGCAGTTCTTC

J: TRBJ2-1
D: NA
V: TRBV20-1
size: few
CDR3: CSARARTYNEQFF
DNA: TGCAGTGCTAGAGCCCGGACCTACAATGAGCAGTTCTTC